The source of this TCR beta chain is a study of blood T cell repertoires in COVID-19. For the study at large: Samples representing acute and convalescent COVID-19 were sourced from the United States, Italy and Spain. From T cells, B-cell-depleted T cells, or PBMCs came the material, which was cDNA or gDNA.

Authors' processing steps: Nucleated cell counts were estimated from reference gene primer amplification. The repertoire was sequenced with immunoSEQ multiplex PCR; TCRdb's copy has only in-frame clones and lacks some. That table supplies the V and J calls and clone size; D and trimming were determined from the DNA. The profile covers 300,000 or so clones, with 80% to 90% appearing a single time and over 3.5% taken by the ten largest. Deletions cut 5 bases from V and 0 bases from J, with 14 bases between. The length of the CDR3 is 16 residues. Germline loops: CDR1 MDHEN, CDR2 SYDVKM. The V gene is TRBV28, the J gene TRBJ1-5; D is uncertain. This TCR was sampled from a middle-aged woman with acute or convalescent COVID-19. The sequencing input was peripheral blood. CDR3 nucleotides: TGTGCCAGCAGTACCTACTTGGGGAGTAGCAATCAGCCCCAGCATTTT. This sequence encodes CASSTYLGSSNQPQHF.